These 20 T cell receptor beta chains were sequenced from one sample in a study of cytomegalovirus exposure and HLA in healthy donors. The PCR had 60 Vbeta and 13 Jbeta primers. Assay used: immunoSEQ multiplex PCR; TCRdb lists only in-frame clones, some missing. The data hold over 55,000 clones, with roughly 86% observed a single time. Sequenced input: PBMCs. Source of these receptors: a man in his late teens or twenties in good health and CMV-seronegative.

The CDR3 is CASSTQGQGEKLFF. The CDR3 DNA follows: TGTGCCAGCAGTACCCAGGGGCAAGGTGAAAAACTGTTTTTT. The gene calls are TRBV2 and TRBJ1-4; possibly TRBD1 for D (6 bases). This CDR3 has 14 amino acids. Deletions cut 5 bases from V and 7 bases from J, with 14 bases between. The V gene's germline CDR1 is SNHLY and CDR2 FYNNEI. The variable domain in full, completed from reference TRBV2 and TRBJ1-4, reads EPEVTQTPSHQVTQMGQEVILRCVPISNHLYFYWYRQILGQKVEFLVSFYNNEISEKSEIFDDQFSVERPDGSNFTLKIRSTKLEDSAMYFCASSTQGQGEKLFFGSGTQLSVL.

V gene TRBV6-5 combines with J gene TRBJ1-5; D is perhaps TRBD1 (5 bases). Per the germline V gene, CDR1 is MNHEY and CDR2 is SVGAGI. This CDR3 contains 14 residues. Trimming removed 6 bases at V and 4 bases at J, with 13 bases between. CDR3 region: CASRSDGGNQPQHF. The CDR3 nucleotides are TGTGCCAGCAGATCCGATGGGGGGAATCAGCCCCAGCATTTT.

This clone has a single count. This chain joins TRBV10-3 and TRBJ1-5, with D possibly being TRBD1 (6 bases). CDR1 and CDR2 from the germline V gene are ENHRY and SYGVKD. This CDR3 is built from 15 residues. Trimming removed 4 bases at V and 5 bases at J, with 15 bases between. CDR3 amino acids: CAISGGGANDQPQHF. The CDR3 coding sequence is TGTGCCATCAGTGGTGGGGGGGCGAACGATCAGCCCCAGCATTTT.

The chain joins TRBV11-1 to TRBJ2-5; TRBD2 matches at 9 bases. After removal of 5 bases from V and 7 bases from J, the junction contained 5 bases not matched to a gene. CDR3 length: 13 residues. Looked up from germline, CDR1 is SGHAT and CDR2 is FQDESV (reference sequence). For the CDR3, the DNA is TGTGCCAGCAGCCTTCCGGGACTAGCGACCCAGTACTTC. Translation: CASSLPGLATQYF.

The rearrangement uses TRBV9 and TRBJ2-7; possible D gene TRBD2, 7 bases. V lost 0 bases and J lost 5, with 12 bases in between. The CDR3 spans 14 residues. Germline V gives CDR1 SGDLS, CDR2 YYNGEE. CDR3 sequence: CASSVEGGWDEQYF. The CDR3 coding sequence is TGTGCCAGCAGCGTAGAGGGGGGGTGGGACGAGCAGTACTTC. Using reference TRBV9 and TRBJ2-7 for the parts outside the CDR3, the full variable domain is DSGVTQTPKHLITATGQRVTLRCSPRSGDLSVYWYQQSLDQGLQFLIQYYNGEERAKGNILERFSAQQFPDLHSELNLSSLELGDSALYFCASSVEGGWDEQYFGPGTRLTVT.

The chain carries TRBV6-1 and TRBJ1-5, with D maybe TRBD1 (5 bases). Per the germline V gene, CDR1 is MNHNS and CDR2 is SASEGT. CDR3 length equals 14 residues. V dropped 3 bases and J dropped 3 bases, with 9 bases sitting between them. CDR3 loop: CASSDPGDNQPQHF. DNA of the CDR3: TGTGCCAGCAGTGACCCGGGGGACAATCAGCCCCAGCATTTT.

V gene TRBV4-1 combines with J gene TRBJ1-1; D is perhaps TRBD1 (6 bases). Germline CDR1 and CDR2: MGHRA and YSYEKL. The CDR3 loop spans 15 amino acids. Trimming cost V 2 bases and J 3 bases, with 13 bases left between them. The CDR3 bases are TGCGCCAGCAGCCAATATATAGGGGGAGACACTGAAGCTTTCTTT. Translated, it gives CASSQYIGGDTEAFF.

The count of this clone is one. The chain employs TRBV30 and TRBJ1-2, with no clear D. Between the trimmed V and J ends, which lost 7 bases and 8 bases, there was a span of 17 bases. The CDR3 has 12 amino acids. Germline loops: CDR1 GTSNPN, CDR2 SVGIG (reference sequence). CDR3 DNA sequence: TGTGCCTTTACCGAGGCTCCTTCCGGCTACACCTTC. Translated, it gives CAFTEAPSGYTF. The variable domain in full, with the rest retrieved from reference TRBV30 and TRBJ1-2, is SQTIHQWPATLVQPVGSPLSLECTVEGTSNPNLYWYRQAAGRGLQLLFYSVGIGQISSEVPQNLSASRPQDRQFILSSKKLLLSDSGFYLCAFTEAPSGYTFGSGTRLTVV.

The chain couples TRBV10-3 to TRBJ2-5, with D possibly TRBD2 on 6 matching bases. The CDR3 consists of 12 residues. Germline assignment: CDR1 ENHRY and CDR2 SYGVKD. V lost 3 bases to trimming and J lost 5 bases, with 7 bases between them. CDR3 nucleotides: TGTGCCATCAGTGACCTAGCGGAGACCCAGTACTTC. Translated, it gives CAISDLAETQYF.

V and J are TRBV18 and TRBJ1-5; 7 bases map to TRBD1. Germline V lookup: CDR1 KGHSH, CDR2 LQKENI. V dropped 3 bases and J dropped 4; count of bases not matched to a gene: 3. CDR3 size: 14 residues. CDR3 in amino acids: CASSPAGQNQPQHF. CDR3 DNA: TGTGCCAGCTCACCGGCGGGACAGAATCAGCCCCAGCATTTT.

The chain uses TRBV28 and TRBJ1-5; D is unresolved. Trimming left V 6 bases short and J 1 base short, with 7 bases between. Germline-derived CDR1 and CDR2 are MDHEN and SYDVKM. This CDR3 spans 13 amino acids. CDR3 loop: CASSAGSNQPQHF. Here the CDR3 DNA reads TGTGCCAGCAGCGCCGGGAGCAATCAGCCCCAGCATTTT. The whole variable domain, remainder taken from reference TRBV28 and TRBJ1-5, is DVKVTQSSRYLVKRTGEKVFLECVQDMDHENMFWYRQDPGLGLRLIYFSYDVKMKEKGDIPEGYSVSREKKERFSLILESASTNQTSMYLCASSAGSNQPQHFGDGTRLSIL.

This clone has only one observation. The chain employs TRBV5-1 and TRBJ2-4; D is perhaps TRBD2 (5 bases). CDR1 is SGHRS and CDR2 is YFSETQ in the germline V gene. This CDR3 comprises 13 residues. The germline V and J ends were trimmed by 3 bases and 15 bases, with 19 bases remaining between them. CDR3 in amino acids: CASSSSRRDFWYF. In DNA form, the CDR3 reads TGCGCCAGCAGCTCCAGTCGTCGGGATTTTTGGTACTTC.

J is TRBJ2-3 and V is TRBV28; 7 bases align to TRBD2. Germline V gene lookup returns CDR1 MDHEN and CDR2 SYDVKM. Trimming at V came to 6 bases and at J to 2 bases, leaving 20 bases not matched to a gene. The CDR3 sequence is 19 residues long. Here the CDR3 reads CASSAFFPGAGTLTDTQYF. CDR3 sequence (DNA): TGTGCCAGCAGCGCCTTCTTCCCGGGAGCGGGGACGCTCACAGATACGCAGTATTTT.

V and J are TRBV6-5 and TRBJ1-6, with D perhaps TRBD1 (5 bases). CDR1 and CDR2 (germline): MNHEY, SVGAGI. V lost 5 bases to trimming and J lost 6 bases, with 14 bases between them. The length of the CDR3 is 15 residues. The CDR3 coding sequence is TGTGCCAGCAGTGGCCTAATAAGGGGTAATTCACCCCTCCACTTT. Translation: CASSGLIRGNSPLHF.

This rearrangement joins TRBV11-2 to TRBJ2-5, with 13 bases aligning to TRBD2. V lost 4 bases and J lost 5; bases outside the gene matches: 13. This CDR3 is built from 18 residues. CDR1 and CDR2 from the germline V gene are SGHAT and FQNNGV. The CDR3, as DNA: TGTGCCAGCAGCTCGGGACTAGCGGGGACCTTTAAGGTGGAGACCCAGTACTTC. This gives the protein CASSSGLAGTFKVETQYF.

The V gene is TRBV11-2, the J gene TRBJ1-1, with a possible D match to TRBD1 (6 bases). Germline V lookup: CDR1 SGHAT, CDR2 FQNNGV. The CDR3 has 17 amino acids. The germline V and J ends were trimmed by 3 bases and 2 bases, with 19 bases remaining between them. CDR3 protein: CASSFPRGGPPNTEAFF. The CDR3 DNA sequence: TGTGCCAGCAGCTTCCCCCGTGGGGGCCCTCCTAACACTGAAGCTTTCTTT.

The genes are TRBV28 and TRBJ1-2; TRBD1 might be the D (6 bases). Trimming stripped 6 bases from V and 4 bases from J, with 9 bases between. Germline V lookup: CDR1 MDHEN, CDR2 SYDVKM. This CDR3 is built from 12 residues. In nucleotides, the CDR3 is TGTGCCAGCAGACAGGGTTCCTATGGCTACACCTTC. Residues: CASRQGSYGYTF.

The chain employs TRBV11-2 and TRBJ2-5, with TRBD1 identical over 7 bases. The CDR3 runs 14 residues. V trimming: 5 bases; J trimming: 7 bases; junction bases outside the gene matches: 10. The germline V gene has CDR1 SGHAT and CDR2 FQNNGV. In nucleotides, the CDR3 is TGTGCCAGCAGCACAGGGACAGTCCCCGGGACCCAGTACTTC. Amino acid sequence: CASSTGTVPGTQYF.

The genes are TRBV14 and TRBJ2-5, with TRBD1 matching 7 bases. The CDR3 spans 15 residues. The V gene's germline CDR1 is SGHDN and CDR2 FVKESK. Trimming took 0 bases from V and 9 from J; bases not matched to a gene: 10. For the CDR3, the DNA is TGTGCCAGCAGCCAAGACGGGACAGTAAGTTGGGCCCAGTACTTC. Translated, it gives CASSQDGTVSWAQYF.

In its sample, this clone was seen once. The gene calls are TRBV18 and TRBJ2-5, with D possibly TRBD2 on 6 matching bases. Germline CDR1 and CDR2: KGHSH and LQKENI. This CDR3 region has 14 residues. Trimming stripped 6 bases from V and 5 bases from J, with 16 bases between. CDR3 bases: TGTGCCAGCTCCCGGCAGGAGGGTGAGGAGACCCAGTACTTC. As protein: CASSRQEGEETQYF.